A single sample is the source of the 22 T cell receptor beta chains below, sequenced in a study of T cell clonality in common variable immunodeficiency (dated by TCRdb to the mid-2010s). The method was the immunoSEQ multiplex PCR assay. TCRdb carries this immuneACCESS record with in-frame sequences only. Its versions omit some clonotypes, under half of them owing to an unresolved V gene in the studies checked, with the rest unexplained. This sample shows 30,000 to 40,000 clones, and none of them turns up only once. The top ten clonotypes cover under 8.5% of the sample. The antigens of these receptors remain unknown. The paper's findings and limits, for the study overall: Fewer deletions and N-nucleotide insertions were reportedly observed in CVID TCRbeta sequences, and highly modified clones with 13 or more V deletions were reportedly absent from CVID TCRbeta sequences.

The sequenced material came from peripheral blood mononuclear cells. All receptors come from a human donor with common variable immunodeficiency.

This clone has a count of ten or more. CDR3 DNA (partial): TGTGCCAGTAGTTCGGACAGGAGGTCAGATACG. Amino acid sequence: CASSSDRRSDT. The entire CDR3 protein is CASSSDRRSDTQYF. The chain joins TRBV19 to TRBJ2-3; 7 nucleotides match TRBD1. The read falls 3 residues short of the CDR3 end, and the missing part is taken from the germline J gene. Trimming at V came to 5 bases and at J to 4 bases, leaving 6 bases not matched to a gene. CDR1 LNHDA and CDR2 SQIVND come from the germline V gene (reference sequence). The CDR3 has 14 amino acids.

This clone was seen only a few times. The CDR3 extends 3 residues past the end of the read, so its final part is completed from the germline J gene. This rearrangement joins TRBV7-2 to TRBJ1-5; tentative D call: TRBD1 (6 bases). V lost 9 bases and J 5 bases, leaving 14 bases between the germline ends. The CDR3 contains 13 residues. The V gene's germline CDR1 is SGHTA and CDR2 FQGNSA. The CDR3 bases that were read are TGTGCCAGTACAGGGTATGGAGATCAGCCC. Translating it yields CASTGYGDQP. The whole CDR3 sequence is CASTGYGDQPQHF.

This clone showed up many times. The read terminates 3 residues before the CDR3 end, so the remaining end is supplied by the germline J gene. The chain recombines TRBV7-2 with TRBJ2-7; TRBD1 aligns across 8 bases. The germline gives CDR1 SGHTA, CDR2 FQGNSA. The CDR3 spans 15 residues. After removal of 5 bases from V and 2 bases from J, the junction contained 8 bases not matched to a gene. The DNA read from the CDR3 is TGTGCCAGCAGCCCCAGGGGGCCCCATACCTACGAG. Its protein is CASSPRGPHTYE. The entire CDR3 is CASSPRGPHTYEQYF.

At least ten counts were recorded for this clone. The sequenced fragment ends 3 residues before the CDR3 boundary, so the rest is inferred from the germline J gene. The chain joins TRBV3-1 (or the pseudogene TRBV3-2) to TRBJ1-6; maybe TRBD1 (6 bases). The V gene lost 6 bases and the J gene lost 8 bases, with 14 bases spanning the gap. The CDR3 totals 14 residues. Germline assignment: CDR1 LGHDT and CDR2 YNNKEL (reference sequence). CDR3 bases read: TGTGCCAGCAGTCCCCAGGGGTGGTATTCACCC. It encodes CASSPQGWYSP. The CDR3, in full, reads CASSPQGWYSPLHF.

This clone was counted ten times or more. The missing CDR3 end, 3 residues past where the read stops, is filled in from the germline J gene. The sample contains more than one DNA sequence encoding this CDR3. This chain joins TRBV19 and TRBJ1-2; 8 bases are shared with TRBD1. Germline CDR1 reads LNHDA; CDR2 reads SQIVND (reference sequence). V was clipped by 7 bases and J by 2 bases; unmatched bases: 6. The CDR3 sequence is 14 residues long. CDR3 residues: CASTQTGENYGYTF. The sequenced part of the CDR3 DNA is TGTGCCAGTACCCAGACAGGGGAGAACTATGGC.

This clone was seen at least ten times. The missing CDR3 end, 3 residues past where the read stops, is filled in from the germline J gene. The chain carries TRBV30 and TRBJ1-2; 8 bases are shared with TRBD1. The CDR3 length is 14 residues. CDR1 is GTSNPN, CDR2 SVGIG, per germline (reference sequence). The CDR3: CAWSVYRGGSGYTF. The covered CDR3 bases are TGTGCCTGGAGTGTTTACAGGGGGGGGAGCGGC.

Concerning this clone itself: The read ends 3 residues before the CDR3 terminus; that terminus is restored from the germline J gene. V and J are TRBV6-2 or TRBV6-3 and TRBJ2-7; 9 bases are a match to TRBD1. With 8 bases clipped from V and 6 bases from J, the junction kept 5 bases outside the gene matches. The CDR3 has 12 amino acids. Germline lookup yields CDR1 MNHEY and CDR2 SVGEGT. CDR3 DNA, as far as it was read: TGTGCCAGCGGGAACAGGGGGCTCGAG. Its translation is CASGNRGLE. The CDR3 in its entirety is CASGNRGLEQYF.

By share, this clone counts as medium-sized. The junction departs from the called germline gene at one end, perhaps through a read error. The CDR3 end is not reached by the read, which stops 3 residues before it; the germline J gene fills it in. The chain is built from TRBV4-2 and TRBJ1-1; 11 bases are a match to TRBD1. The CDR3 contains 17 residues. Per germline, CDR1 LGHNA and CDR2 YNFKEQ. The DNA read from the CDR3 is TGCGCCAGCAGCCAAGATCCAGGGACAGGGGGAAACACTGAA. Protein: CASSQDPGTGGNTE. The full CDR3 is CASSQDPGTGGNTEAFF.

About this clone: The read comes to an end 3 residues before the CDR3 does, leaving the germline J gene to fill in the end. This chain connects TRBV11-2 to TRBJ2-7; D might be TRBD1 (6 bases). This CDR3 comprises 13 residues. Germline loops: CDR1 SGHAT, CDR2 FQNNGV. The V and J ends lost 2 bases and 6 bases respectively, with 11 bases between them. The CDR3 bases that were read are TGTGCCAGCAGCTTACTACCGACAGGCGAG. Translating gives CASSLLPTGE. From start to end, the CDR3 is CASSLLPTGEQYF.

In its sample, this clone is medium-sized. This CDR3 is CASTREKLFF. Incomplete CDR3 DNA: TGTGCCAGCACGCGTGAAAAA. The chain has TRBV2 and TRBJ1-4; D is undetermined. Read coverage stops 3 residues before the CDR3 terminus; the germline J gene supplies the remainder. This CDR3 contains 10 residues. The V end was cut by 7 bases, the J end by 7 bases, with 4 bases between. Germline V lookup: CDR1 SNHLY, CDR2 FYNNEI. The whole variable domain, remainder taken from reference TRBV2 and TRBJ1-4, is EPEVTQTPSHQVTQMGQEVILRCVPISNHLYFYWYRQILGQKVEFLVSFYNNEISEKSEIFDDQFSVERPDGSNFTLKIRSTKLEDSAMYFCASTREKLFFGSGTQLSVL.

This clone was picked up a small number of times. The read terminates 3 residues before the CDR3 end, so the remaining end is supplied by the germline J gene. The gene calls are TRBV19 and TRBJ2-1; 8 bases fit TRBD2. J was trimmed by 5 bases and V by 11 bases; bases with no gene match: 11. The CDR3 runs 14 residues. Germline CDR1 LNHDA, CDR2 SQIVND (reference sequence). This chain's CDR3 is CASPKGAGDNEQFF. The covered CDR3 bases are TGTGCCTCCCCTAAAGGAGCGGGAGACAATGAG.

This clone was counted ten times or more. The CDR3 loop is CASSLSVNTEAFF. The covered CDR3 bases are TGTGCCAGCAGCTTGTCAGTGAACACTGAA. The chain joins TRBV7-9 to TRBJ1-1; D not certain. The read comes to an end 3 residues before the CDR3 does, leaving the germline J gene to fill in the end. The CDR3 totals 13 residues. Germline values: CDR1 SEHNR, CDR2 FQNEAQ (reference sequence). Deletions cut 3 bases from V and 0 bases from J, with 5 bases between.

This clone was counted ten times or more. One end of the junction fails to match germline, which may point to a read error. The sequence runs out 3 residues before the end of the CDR3; the remainder is reconstructed from the germline J gene. The chain uses TRBV4-2 and TRBJ1-5, with TRBD1 as a possible D gene (6 bases). The CDR3 is made up of 15 amino acids. Per germline, CDR1 LGHNA and CDR2 YNFKEQ. The DNA read from the CDR3 is TGCGCCAGCAGCCAAGATGGGGGGGCGAATCAGCCC. Encoded protein: CASSQDGGANQP. The full CDR3 protein reads CASSQDGGANQPQHF.

This clone was recorded a few times. The read comes to an end 3 residues before the CDR3 does, leaving the germline J gene to fill in the end. The chain uses TRBV7-8 and TRBJ2-5, with 7 bases lining up with TRBD2. The CDR3 has 13 amino acids. Germline V lookup: CDR1 SGHVS, CDR2 FQNEAQ. The CDR3: CASTADWGGTQYF. The CDR3 DNA, read in part, is TGTGCCAGCACCGCCGACTGGGGGGGAACC.

This clone appeared many times. Compared with germline, one end of the junction differs, possibly owing to a read error. The CDR3 is cut off 3 residues early in the read; its end comes from the germline J gene. The V call is TRBV4-2, the J call TRBJ2-7; a weak D match, TRBD1 (6 bases). CDR3 length: 13 amino acids. Germline CDR1 is LGHNA and CDR2 is YNFKEQ. The CDR3 reads CASSRDRYDEQYF. The sequenced part of the CDR3 DNA is TGCGCCAGCAGCCGAGACAGGTACGACGAG.

CDR3 in amino acids: CASSPRQGTYEQYF. Incomplete CDR3 DNA: TGTGCCAGCAGCCCCCGACAGGGGACCTACGAG. V usage is TRBV7-9 and J usage is TRBJ2-7; 8 nucleotides match TRBD1. The read comes to an end 3 residues before the CDR3 does, leaving the germline J gene to fill in the end. The V segment lost 5 bases and the J segment 2 bases; nucleotides outside the gene matches: 5. CDR3 length: 14 amino acids. CDR1 is SEHNR and CDR2 is FQNEAQ in the germline V gene (reference sequence). Drawing the rest from reference TRBV7-9 and TRBJ2-7, the complete variable domain is DTGVSQNPRHKITKRGQNVTFRCDPISEHNRLYWYRQTLGQGPEFLTYFQNEAQLEKSRLLSDRFSAERPKGSFSTLEIQRTEQGDSAMYLCASSPRQGTYEQYFGPGTRLTVT.

As for this clone: The read comes to an end 3 residues before the CDR3 does, leaving the germline J gene to fill in the end. The V call is TRBV7-9, the J call TRBJ2-2; D might be TRBD1 (5 bases). Trimming took off 6 bases at V and 0 bases at J, with 8 bases between the two ends. This CDR3 region has 14 residues. The V gene's germline CDR1 is SEHNR and CDR2 FQNEAQ (reference sequence). The CDR3 loop reads CASRKGSNTGELFF. The CDR3 bases that were read are TGTGCCAGCAGAAAGGGGTCGAACACCGGGGAG.

This clone was seen repeatedly, ten times or more. The covered CDR3 bases are TGTGCCAGCAGCTTAACTGGTCAATGGGGGAGGGGGATGAACACTGAA. Protein product: CASSLTGQWGRGMNTE. The full CDR3 is CASSLTGQWGRGMNTEAFF. The rearrangement links TRBV7-3 to TRBJ1-1, with a tentative D call TRBD1 (6 bases). The read finishes 3 residues shy of the CDR3 end, and the germline J gene is used to complete it. CDR1 SGHTA and CDR2 FQGTGA come from the germline V gene. The CDR3 is 19 amino acids. V was clipped by 0 bases and J by 0 bases, with 20 bases between them.

This clone was picked up many times. The DNA ends 3 residues before the CDR3 does, and the rest of the CDR3 is filled in from the germline J gene. The chain links TRBV7-2 to TRBJ1-2; 7 bases agree with TRBD1. Germline V lookup: CDR1 SGHTA, CDR2 FQGNSA. This CDR3 spans 13 amino acids. The part of the CDR3 DNA that was read is TGTGCCAGCAGCTTCGACAGGGCTGCAGGC. Protein product: CASSFDRAAG. The entire CDR3 protein reads CASSFDRAAGYTF.

For this clone: The DNA ends 3 residues before the CDR3 does, and the rest of the CDR3 is filled in from the germline J gene. The rearrangement links TRBV6-2 or TRBV6-3 to TRBJ1-5; D possibly corresponds to TRBD1 (5 bases). Trimming shortened V by 5 bases and J by 4 bases, and 9 bases separated the two germline ends. There are 13 residues in the CDR3. The germline V gene has CDR1 MNHEY and CDR2 SVGEGT. The CDR3 loop is CASSARGNQPQHF. CDR3 DNA (partial): TGTGCCAGCAGTGCGAGGGGTAATCAGCCC.

This clone occurred a few times. The CDR3 end is not reached by the read, which stops 3 residues before it; the germline J gene fills it in. The V call is TRBV30, the J call TRBJ1-2, with D possibly TRBD1 on 6 matching bases. Trimming pared 4 bases from V and 4 bases from J, leaving 10 bases between. CDR3 length: 12 amino acids. Germline CDR1 is GTSNPN and CDR2 is SVGIG (reference sequence). Partial CDR3 DNA: TGTGCCTGGAAAACAGGGCTCTATGGC. Its translation is CAWKTGLYG. The CDR3 in its entirety is CAWKTGLYGYTF.

The table lists this clone with many counts. The read falls 3 residues short of the CDR3 end, and the missing part is taken from the germline J gene. The rearrangement links TRBV7-8 to TRBJ2-3; 7 bases match TRBD2. This CDR3 comprises 16 residues. Looked up from germline, CDR1 is SGHVS and CDR2 is FQNEAQ. Trimming cost V 2 bases and J 0 bases; bases outside gene matches: 5. CDR3 in amino acids: CASSLRLAVSTDTQYF. CDR3 DNA (partial): TGTGCCAGCAGCTTAAGGCTAGCGGTTAGCACAGATACG. The full variable domain, in which reference TRBV7-8 and TRBJ2-3 provide the parts outside the CDR3, is GAGVSQSPRYKVAKRGQDVALRCDPISGHVSLFWYQQALGQGPEFLTYFQNEAQLDKSGLPSDRFFAERPEGSVSTLKIQRTQQEDSAVYLCASSLRLAVSTDTQYFGPGTRLTVL.